The rows below give T cell receptor beta chains drawn from one sample of a study of blood T cell repertoires in COVID-19. TCRdb's copy holds only in-frame clones and misses some; the assay was immunoSEQ multiplex PCR. The sample includes about 53,000 clones, 60% to 80% of them seen just once. The source material was peripheral blood. Every receptor here comes from an older man with active or convalescent COVID-19. CDR3s leave out the opening cysteine and the closing phenylalanine or tryptophan. Each record gives: J gene, CDR3 length, V gene, CDR3 protein.

TRBJ1-1,13,TRBV6-5,ASSSLDRGGTEAF
TRBJ1-2,11,TRBV6-5,ASSQYSNYGYT
TRBJ1-2,12,TRBV7-9,ASSFSAGYNGYT
TRBJ2-7,11,TRBV7-9,ASSLPSSYEQY
TRBJ1-2,11,TRBV7-6,ASSPGQGGGYT
TRBJ1-1,11,TRBV3-1/TRBV3-2,ASSHREWAEAF
TRBJ1-1,14,TRBV19,ASSIDRGTPNTEAF
TRBJ1-1,11,TRBV6-5,ASSYPGYTEAF
TRBJ1-1,12,TRBV6-5,ASSFDRADTEAF
TRBJ2-5,14,TRBV19,ASSSVTSGRRETQY
TRBJ2-7,11,TRBV12-3/TRBV12-4,ASSSWDSYEQY
TRBJ1-1,13,TRBV2,ASRGTGGSNTEAF
TRBJ2-1,10,TRBV12-3/TRBV12-4,ASRGGGDEQF
TRBJ2-5,14,TRBV24-1,ATSDFRLAGAETQY
TRBJ1-3,13,TRBV3-1/TRBV3-2,ASSLLGQPGNTIY
TRBJ2-3,13,TRBV11-2,ASSSVRLYTDTQY
TRBJ2-2,15,TRBV11-2,ASSDLATGFRAGELF
TRBJ2-2,13,TRBV27,ASARDRANTGELF
TRBJ1-1,11,TRBV28,ATLHPWNTEAF
TRBJ1-3,14,TRBV9,ASSVEAGHSGNTIY
TRBJ2-1,9,TRBV2,ASSETRKQF
TRBJ1-5,15,TRBV6-2/TRBV6-3,ATRPDRGFYSNQPQH
TRBJ1-4,13,TRBV2,ASIETGGGGEKLF
TRBJ2-5,13,TRBV28,ASSRQLAGVETQY
TRBJ2-3,11,TRBV12-3/TRBV12-4,ASRRASGDTQY
TRBJ1-2,12,TRBV24-1,ATSDLGTAYGYT
TRBJ2-2,13,TRBV4-1,ASSHRKANTGELF
TRBJ2-3,13,TRBV5-1,ASSPLDMSTDTQY
TRBJ2-7,13,TRBV11-3,ASSLASTGGYEQY